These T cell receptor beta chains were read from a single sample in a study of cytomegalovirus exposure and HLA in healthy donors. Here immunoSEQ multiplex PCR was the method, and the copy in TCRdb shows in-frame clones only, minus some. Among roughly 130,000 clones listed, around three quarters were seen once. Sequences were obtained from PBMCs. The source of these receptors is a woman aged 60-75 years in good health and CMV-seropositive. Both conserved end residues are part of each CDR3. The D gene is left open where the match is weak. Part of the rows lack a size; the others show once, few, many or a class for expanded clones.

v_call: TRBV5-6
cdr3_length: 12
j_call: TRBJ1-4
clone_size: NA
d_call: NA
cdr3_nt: TGTGCCAGCAGCTCGTTCGGTGAAAAACTGTTTTTT
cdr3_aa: CASSSFGEKLFF

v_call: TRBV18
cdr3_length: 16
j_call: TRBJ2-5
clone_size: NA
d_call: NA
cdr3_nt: TGTGCCAGCTCACCACAGGCGCTGGGGAAGGGGGAGACCCAGTACTTC
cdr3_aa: CASSPQALGKGETQYF

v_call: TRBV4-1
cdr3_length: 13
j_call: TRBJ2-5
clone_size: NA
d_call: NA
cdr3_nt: TGTGCCAGCAGCCAAATAGCGGAAGAGACCCAGTACTTC
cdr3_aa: CASSQIAEETQYF

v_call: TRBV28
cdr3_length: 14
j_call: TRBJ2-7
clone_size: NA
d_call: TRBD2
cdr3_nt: TGTGCCAGCAGTTTATTTGGGCGGGGGTACGAGCAGTACTTC
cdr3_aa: CASSLFGRGYEQYF

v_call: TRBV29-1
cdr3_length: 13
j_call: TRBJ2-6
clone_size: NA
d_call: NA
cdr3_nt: TGCAGCGCCGAGGCTCTGGGGGCCAACGTCCTGACTTTC
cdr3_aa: CSAEALGANVLTF

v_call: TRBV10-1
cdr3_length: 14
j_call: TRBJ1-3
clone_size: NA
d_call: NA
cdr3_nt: TGCGCCAGCCCTGCGCGGAGCTCTGGAAACACCATATATTTT
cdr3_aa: CASPARSSGNTIYF

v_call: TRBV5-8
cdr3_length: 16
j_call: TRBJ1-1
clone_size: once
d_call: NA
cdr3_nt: TGTGCCAGCAGATCTTGGGGCATCTCTCCGAACACTGAAGCTTTCTTT
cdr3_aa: CASRSWGISPNTEAFF

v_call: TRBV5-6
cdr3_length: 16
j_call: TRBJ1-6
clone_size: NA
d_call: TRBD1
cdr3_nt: TGTGCCAGCAGCACCACCCGGACAGGGTATAATTCACCCCTCCACTTT
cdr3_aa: CASSTTRTGYNSPLHF

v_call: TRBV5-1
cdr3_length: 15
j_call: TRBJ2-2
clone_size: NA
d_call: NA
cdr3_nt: TGCGCCAGCAGCTTGACAGGGTTCGGGGCCGGGGAGCTGTTTTTT
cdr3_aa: CASSLTGFGAGELFF

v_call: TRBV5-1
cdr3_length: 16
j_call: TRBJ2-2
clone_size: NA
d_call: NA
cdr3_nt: TGCGCCAGCAGCTTAGGTCTCCGGGAAAACACCGGGGAGCTGTTTTTT
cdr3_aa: CASSLGLRENTGELFF

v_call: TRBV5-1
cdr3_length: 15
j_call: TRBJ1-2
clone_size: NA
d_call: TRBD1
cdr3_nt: TGCGCCAGCAGCACACGGACAGGGCATGGCTATGGCTACACCTTC
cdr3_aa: CASSTRTGHGYGYTF

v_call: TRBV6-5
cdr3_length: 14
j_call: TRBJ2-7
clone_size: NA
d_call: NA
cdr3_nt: TGTGCCAGCAGTCCACGCCAGGGAACCTACGAGCAGTACTTC
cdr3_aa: CASSPRQGTYEQYF